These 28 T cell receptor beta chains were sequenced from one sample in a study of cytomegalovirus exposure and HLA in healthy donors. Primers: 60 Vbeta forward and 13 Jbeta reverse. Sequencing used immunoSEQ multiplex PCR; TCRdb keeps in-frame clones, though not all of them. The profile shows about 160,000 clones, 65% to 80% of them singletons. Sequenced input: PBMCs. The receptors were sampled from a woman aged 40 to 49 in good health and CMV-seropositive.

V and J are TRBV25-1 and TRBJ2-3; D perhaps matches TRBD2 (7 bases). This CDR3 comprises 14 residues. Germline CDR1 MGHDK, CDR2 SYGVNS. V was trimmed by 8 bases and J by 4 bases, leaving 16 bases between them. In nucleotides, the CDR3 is TGTGCCAGCGCAAGGGGGAGGGTGGCAGATACGCAGTATTTT. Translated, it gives CASARGRVADTQYF. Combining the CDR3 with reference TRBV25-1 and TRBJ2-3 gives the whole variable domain EADIYQTPRYLVIGTGKKITLECSQTMGHDKMYWYQQDPGMELHLIHYSYGVNSTEKGDLSSESTVSRIRTEHFPLTLESARPSHTSQYLCASARGRVADTQYFGPGTRLTVL.

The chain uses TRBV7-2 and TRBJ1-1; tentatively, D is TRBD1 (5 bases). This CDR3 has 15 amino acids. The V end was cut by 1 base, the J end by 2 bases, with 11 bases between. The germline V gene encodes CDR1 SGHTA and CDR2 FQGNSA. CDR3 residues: CASSLVSGGNTEAFF. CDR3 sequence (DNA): TGTGCCAGCAGCTTAGTGTCGGGGGGAAACACTGAAGCTTTCTTT.

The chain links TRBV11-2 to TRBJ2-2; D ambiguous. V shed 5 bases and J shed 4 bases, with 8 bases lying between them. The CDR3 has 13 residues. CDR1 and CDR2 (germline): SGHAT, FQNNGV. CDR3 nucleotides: TGTGCCAGCAGCCTTGACATCACCGGGGAGCTGTTTTTT. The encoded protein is CASSLDITGELFF.

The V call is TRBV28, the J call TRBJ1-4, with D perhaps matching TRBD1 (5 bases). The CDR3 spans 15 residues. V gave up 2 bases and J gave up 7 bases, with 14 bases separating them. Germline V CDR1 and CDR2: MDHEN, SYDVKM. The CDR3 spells CASSLGAAFIEKLFF. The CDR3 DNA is TGTGCCAGCAGTTTAGGGGCGGCCTTTATTGAAAAACTGTTTTTT.

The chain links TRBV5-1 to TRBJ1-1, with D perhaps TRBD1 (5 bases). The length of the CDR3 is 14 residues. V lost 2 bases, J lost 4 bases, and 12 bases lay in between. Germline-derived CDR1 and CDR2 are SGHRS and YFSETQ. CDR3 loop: CASSFRADTTEAFF. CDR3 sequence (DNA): TGCGCCAGCAGCTTCAGGGCAGACACCACTGAAGCTTTCTTT.

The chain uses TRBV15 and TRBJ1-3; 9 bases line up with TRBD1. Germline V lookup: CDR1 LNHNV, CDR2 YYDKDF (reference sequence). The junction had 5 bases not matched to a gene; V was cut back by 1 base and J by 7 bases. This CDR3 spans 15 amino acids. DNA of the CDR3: TGTGCCACCAGCAGAGCCGGGACAGGGAGTAACACCATATATTTT. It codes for CATSRAGTGSNTIYF.

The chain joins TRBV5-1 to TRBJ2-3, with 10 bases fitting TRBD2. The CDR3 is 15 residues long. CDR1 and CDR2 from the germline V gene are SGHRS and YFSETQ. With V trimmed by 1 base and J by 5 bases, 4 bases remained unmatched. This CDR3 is CASSLSGGAEDTQYF. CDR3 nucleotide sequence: TGCGCCAGCAGCTTGAGCGGGGGGGCTGAAGATACGCAGTATTTT.

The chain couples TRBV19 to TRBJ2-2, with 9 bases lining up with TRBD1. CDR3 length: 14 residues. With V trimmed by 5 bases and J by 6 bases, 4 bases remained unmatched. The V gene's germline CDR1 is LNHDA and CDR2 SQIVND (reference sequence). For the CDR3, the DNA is TGTGCCAGTAGTCCACAGGGGGCCGCCGGGGAGCTGTTTTTT. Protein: CASSPQGAAGELFF.

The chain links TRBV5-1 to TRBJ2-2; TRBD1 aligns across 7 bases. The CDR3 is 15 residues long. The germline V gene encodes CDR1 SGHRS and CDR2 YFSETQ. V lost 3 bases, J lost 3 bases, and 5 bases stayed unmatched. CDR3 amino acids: CASSSWTGDTGELFF. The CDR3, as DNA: TGCGCCAGCAGCTCCTGGACAGGTGACACCGGGGAGCTGTTTTTT.

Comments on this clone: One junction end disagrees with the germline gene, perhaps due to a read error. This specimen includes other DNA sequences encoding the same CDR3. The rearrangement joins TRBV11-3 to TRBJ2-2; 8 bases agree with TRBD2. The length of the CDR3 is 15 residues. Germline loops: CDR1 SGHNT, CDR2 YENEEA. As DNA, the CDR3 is TGCGCCAGCAGCTCCACGGGGGGGGTGACCGGGGAGCTGTTTTTT. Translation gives CASSSTGGVTGELFF.

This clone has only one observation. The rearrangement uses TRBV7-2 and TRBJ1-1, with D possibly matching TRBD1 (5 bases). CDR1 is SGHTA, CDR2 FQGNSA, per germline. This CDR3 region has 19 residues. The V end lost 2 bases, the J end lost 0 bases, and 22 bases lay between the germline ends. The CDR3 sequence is CASSLSNWQGNPMNTEAFF. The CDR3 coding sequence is TGTGCCAGCAGCTTATCAAATTGGCAGGGAAATCCAATGAACACTGAAGCTTTCTTT. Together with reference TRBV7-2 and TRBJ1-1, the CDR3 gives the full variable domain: GAGVSQSPSNKVTEKGKDVELRCDPISGHTALYWYRQSLGQGLEFLIYFQGNSAPDKSGLPSDRFSAERTGGSVSTLTIQRTQQEDSAVYLCASSLSNWQGNPMNTEAFFGQGTRLTVV.

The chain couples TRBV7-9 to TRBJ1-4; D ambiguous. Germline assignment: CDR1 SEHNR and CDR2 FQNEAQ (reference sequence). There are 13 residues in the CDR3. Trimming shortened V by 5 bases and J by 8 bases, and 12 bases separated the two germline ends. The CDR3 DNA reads TGTGCCAGCAGCCTATTAAAATCCGAAAAACTGTTTTTT. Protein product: CASSLLKSEKLFF.

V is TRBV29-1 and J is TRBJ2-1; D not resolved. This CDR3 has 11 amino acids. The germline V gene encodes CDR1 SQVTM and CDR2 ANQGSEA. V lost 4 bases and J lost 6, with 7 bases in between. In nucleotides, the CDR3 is TGCAGCGTTGGGCACGTCAATGAGCAGTTCTTC. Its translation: CSVGHVNEQFF.

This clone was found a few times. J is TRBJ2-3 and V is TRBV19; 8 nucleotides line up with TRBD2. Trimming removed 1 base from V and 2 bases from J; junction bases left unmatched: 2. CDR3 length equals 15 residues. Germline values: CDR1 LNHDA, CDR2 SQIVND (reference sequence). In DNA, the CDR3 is TGTGCCAGTAGTATAGGAGCGGGGGTCACAGATACGCAGTATTTT. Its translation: CASSIGAGVTDTQYF.

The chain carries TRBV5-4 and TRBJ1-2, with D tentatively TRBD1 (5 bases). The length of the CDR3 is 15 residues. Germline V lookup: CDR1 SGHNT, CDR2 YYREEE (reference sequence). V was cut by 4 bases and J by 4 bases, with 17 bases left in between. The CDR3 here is CASSPRQKRFYGYTF. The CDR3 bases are TGTGCCAGCAGCCCCCGACAGAAGAGATTCTATGGCTACACCTTC.

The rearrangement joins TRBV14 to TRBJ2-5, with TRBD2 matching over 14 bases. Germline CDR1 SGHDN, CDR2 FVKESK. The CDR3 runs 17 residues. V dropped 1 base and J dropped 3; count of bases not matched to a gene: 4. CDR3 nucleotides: TGTGCCAGCAGCCAAGCCTCGGGACTAGCGGGGGAAGAGACCCAGTACTTC. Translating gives CASSQASGLAGEETQYF.

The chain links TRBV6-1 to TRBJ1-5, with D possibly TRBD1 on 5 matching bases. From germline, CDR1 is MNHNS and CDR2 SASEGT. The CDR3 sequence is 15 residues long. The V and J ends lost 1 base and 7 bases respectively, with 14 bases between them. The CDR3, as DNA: TGTGCCAGCAGTGAAGACCCAGGGTCCCGACAGCCCCAGCATTTT. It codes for CASSEDPGSRQPQHF.

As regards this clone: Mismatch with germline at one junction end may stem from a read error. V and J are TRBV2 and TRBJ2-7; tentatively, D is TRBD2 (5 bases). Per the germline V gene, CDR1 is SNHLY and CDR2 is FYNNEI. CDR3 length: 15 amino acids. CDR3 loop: CASSDLSGISHEQYF. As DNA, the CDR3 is TGTGCCAGCAGCGACCTTTCGGGGATCTCCCACGAGCAGTACTTC.

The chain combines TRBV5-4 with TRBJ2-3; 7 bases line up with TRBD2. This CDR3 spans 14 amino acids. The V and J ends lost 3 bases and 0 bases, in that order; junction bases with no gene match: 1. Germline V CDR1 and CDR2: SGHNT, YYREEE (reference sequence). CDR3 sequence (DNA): TGTGCCAGCAGCTCTAGCGGAAGCACAGATACGCAGTATTTT. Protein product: CASSSSGSTDTQYF.

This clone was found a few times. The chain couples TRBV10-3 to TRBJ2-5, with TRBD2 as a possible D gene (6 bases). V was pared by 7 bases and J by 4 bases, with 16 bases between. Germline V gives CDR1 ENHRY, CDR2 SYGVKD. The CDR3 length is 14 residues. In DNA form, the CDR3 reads TGTGCCATCAATGCTGGCGGGGAGGCAGAGACCCAGTACTTC. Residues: CAINAGGEAETQYF.

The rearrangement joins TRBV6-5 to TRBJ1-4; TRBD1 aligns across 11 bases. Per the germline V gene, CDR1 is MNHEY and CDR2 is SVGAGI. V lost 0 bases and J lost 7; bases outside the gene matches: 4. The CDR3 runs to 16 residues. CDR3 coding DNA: TGTGCCAGCAGTTACTCGGGGACAGGGGGGATTGAAAAACTGTTTTTT. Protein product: CASSYSGTGGIEKLFF.

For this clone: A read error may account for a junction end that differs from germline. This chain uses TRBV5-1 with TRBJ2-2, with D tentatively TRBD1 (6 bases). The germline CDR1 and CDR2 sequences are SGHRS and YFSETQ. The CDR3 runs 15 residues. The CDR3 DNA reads TGCGCCAGCGGCTTTTCAGGGGCGGACACCGGGGAGCTGTTTTTT. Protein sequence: CASGFSGADTGELFF.

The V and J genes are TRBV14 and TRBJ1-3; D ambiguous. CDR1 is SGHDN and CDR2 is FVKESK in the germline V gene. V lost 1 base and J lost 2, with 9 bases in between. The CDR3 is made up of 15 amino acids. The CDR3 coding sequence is TGTGCCAGCAGCCAAGTGAGAGGGCCTGGAAACACCATATATTTT. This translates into CASSQVRGPGNTIYF.

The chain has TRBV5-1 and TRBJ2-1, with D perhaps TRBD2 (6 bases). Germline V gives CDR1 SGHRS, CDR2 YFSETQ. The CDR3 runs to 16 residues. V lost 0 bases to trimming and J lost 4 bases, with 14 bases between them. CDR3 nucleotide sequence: TGCGCCAGCAGCTTGGATTACGCGGGGAGTTACAATGAGCAGTTCTTC. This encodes CASSLDYAGSYNEQFF.

CDR3 coding DNA: TGTGCCAGGCGCCTACGGTCCTTTTTGCCAGGCAGCTCGACCTACGAGCAGTACTTC. Its translation: CARRLRSFLPGSSTYEQYF. The chain couples TRBV19 to TRBJ2-7; D is uncertain. Trimming took 9 bases from V and 2 from J, leaving 32 bases between them. CDR3 length: 19 residues. Germline CDR1 and CDR2: LNHDA and SQIVND (reference sequence).

This chain's CDR3 is CASSLKAGNNEQFF. Here the CDR3 DNA reads TGTGCCAGCAGCTTAAAAGCGGGAAACAATGAGCAGTTCTTC. The rearrangement uses TRBV7-3 and TRBJ2-1; 7 positions match TRBD2. This CDR3 has 14 residues. Looked up from germline, CDR1 is SGHTA and CDR2 is FQGTGA. V dropped 1 base and J dropped 5; count of bases not matched to a gene: 2.

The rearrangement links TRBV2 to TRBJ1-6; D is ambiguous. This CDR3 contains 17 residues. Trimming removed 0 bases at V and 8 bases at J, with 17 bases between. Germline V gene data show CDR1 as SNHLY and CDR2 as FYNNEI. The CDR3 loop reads CASSEARGRDWHSPLHF. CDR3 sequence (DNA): TGTGCCAGCAGTGAAGCTCGTGGGAGAGATTGGCATTCACCCCTCCACTTT.

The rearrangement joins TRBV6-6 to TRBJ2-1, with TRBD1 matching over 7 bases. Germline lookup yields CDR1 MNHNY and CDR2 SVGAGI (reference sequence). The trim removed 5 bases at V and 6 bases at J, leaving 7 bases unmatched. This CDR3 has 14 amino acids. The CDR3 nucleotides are TGTGCCAGCAGTCAGACAGGGTTGGTCAATGAGCAGTTCTTC. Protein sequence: CASSQTGLVNEQFF.